This TCR beta chain was recovered during a study of shared clonotypes between healthy human individuals. Losses at the gene ends were 4 bases for V and 7 bases for J; bases not matched to a gene: 16. Germline V CDR1 and CDR2: SEHNR, FQNEAQ (reference sequence). The CDR3 totals 16 residues. About this clone itself: The antigen is unknown.

Whole-study results and caveats: Generally, naive subsets came out with larger estimated richness than memory subsets. When naive CD4 clonotypes were compared across a handful of donors, approximately 4.9% were shared.

Assay runs were performed at deep level. The authors split each subset's genomic DNA evenly across several immunoSEQ plates. The method was immunoSEQ multiplex PCR; TCRdb's version includes in-frame clones alone and lacks a portion of them. The sample has 2.3 million or so clones, 85% to 95% seen once. The sequencing sample was made of naive CD4+ T cells from PBMCs. Subset reported: CD45RA+ positively selected. The V and J genes are TRBV7-9 and TRBJ2-7; 7 nucleotides line up with TRBD2. The receptor was isolated from a man younger than 35 in good health. Some clones in this sample may be carry-over from other donors' samples. The chain's CDR3 is CASSYLGQRREREQYF. CDR3 bases: TGTGCCAGCAGCTACCTTGGGCAGCGGCGGGAGAGGGAGCAGTACTTC.